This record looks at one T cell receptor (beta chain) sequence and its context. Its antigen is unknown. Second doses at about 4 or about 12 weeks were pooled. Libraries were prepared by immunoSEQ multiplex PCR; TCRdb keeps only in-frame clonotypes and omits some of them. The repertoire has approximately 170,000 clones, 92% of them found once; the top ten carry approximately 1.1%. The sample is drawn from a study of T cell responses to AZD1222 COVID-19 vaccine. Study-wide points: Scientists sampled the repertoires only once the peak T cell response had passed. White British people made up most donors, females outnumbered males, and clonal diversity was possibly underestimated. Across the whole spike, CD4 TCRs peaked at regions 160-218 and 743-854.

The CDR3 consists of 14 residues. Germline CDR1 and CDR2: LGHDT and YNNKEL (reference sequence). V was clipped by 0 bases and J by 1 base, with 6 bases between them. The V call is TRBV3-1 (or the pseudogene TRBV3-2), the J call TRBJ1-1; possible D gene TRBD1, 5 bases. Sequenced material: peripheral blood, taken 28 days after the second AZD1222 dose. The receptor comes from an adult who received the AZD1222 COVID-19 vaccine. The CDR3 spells CASSQDDRNTEAFF. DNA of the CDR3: TGTGCCAGCAGCCAAGATGACAGGAACACTGAAGCTTTCTTT.